This TCR beta chain was recovered during a study of blood T cells in healthy people across ages. General study points: Whereas aged donors had fewer naive CD4+ cells, long-lived donors had more of them and higher diversity. TCR beta diversity, measured per million T cells, fell in a roughly linear way with age.

As for this clonotype: Its specificity is not known.

Each donor gave approximately 9.5 milliliters of peripheral blood. Germline V gene sequence: CDR1 SGHVS, CDR2 FNYEAQ. Trimming took 8 bases from V and 3 from J; bases not matched to a gene: 6. The CDR3 loop spans 13 amino acids. Primers used in a second PCR of about 6 to 11 cycles were a sample-barcoded 5' primer and a J-beta primer mix. Using its own MiXCR run on the 5' RACE reads, TCRdb lists one record per CDR3 protein. The table records about 1,400,000 distinct CDR3 sequences, around 39% of them present only once. The source material was blood. The source is a woman under 30 in good health. This chain links TRBV7-6 with TRBJ2-7; 8 nucleotides line up with TRBD1. The CDR3 coding sequence is TGTGCCAGCGGCCGACAGGGGAGCTACGAGCAGTACTTC. It yields the protein CASGRQGSYEQYF.